Following are 20 T cell receptor beta chains from one sample sequenced in a study of blood T cell repertoires in COVID-19. The protocol was immunoSEQ multiplex PCR, while the TCRdb copy is restricted to in-frame clones and leaves out a portion. The sample includes around 160,000 clones, approximately 81% of them seen just once. Sequencing was carried out using peripheral blood. The receptors come from a human donor in a cohort sampled during active COVID-19.

This rearrangement joins TRBV7-2 to TRBJ2-3; D call uncertain. Germline loops: CDR1 SGHTA, CDR2 FQGNSA. V lost 0 bases, J lost 0 bases, and 10 bases lay in between. The CDR3 sequence is 16 residues long. The CDR3 here is CASSLAGSGSTDTQYF. The CDR3, as DNA: TGTGCCAGCAGCTTAGCAGGTTCAGGTAGCACAGATACGCAGTATTTT.

The chain recombines TRBV5-4 with TRBJ1-1, with TRBD1 identical over 9 bases. V shed 4 bases and J 4 bases; nucleotides not matched to a gene: 5. The CDR3 contains 14 residues. Germline values: CDR1 SGHNT, CDR2 YYREEE (reference sequence). CDR3 nucleotides: TGTGCCAGCAGCACAGGGGGCGCTTCCACTGAAGCTTTCTTT. Translated: CASSTGGASTEAFF.

CDR3 in amino acids: CASSFAPQQGIYEQYF. In DNA form, the CDR3 reads TGTGCCAGCAGTTTTGCCCCCCAGCAGGGAATATACGAGCAGTACTTC. This chain joins TRBV28 and TRBJ2-7; TRBD1 is a possible D gene (5 bases). V shed 3 bases and J shed 4 bases, with 19 bases lying between them. The CDR3 loop spans 16 amino acids. The V gene's germline CDR1 is MDHEN and CDR2 SYDVKM.

The chain couples TRBV7-9 to TRBJ2-5; TRBD2 aligns across 11 bases. This CDR3 has 16 residues. CDR1 is SEHNR and CDR2 is FQNEAQ in the germline V gene (reference sequence). V lost 2 bases, J lost 1 base, and 3 bases stayed unmatched. CDR3 sequence (DNA): TGTGCCAGCAGCTTACGACTAGCGGGGCTCCAAGAGACCCAGTACTTC. Translated: CASSLRLAGLQETQYF.

DNA of the CDR3: TGTGCCAGCAGTGCACAGGGAACCTATGGCTACACCTTC. It is translated as CASSAQGTYGYTF. J is TRBJ1-2 and V is TRBV6-2 or TRBV6-3; D is perhaps TRBD1 (6 bases). This CDR3 is built from 13 residues. The V and J ends lost 5 bases and 4 bases respectively, with 11 bases between them. Germline V gene data show CDR1 as MNHEY and CDR2 as SVGEGT.

This chain connects TRBV24-1 to TRBJ1-5; D ambiguous. Trimming took 9 bases from V and 0 from J, leaving 14 bases between them. This CDR3 has 15 residues. CDR1 and CDR2 from the germline V gene are KGHDR and SFDVKD. CDR3 in DNA: TGTGCCACCGTTGCATGGCCTTATAGCAATCAGCCCCAGCATTTT. Its translation is CATVAWPYSNQPQHF.

This clone occurred once. This sequence joins TRBV30 and TRBJ1-2; TRBD1 aligns across 7 bases. This CDR3 is built from 13 residues. Germline V gives CDR1 GTSNPN, CDR2 SVGIG (reference sequence). V was clipped by 4 bases and J by 5 bases; unmatched bases: 7. In DNA form, the CDR3 reads TGTGCCTGGACGACAGGGCCGACATATGGCTACACCTTC. It translates to CAWTTGPTYGYTF.

The rearrangement links TRBV7-9 to TRBJ1-2, with a possible D match to TRBD1 (6 bases). V shed 5 bases and J shed 6 bases, with 19 bases lying between them. Germline CDR1 reads SEHNR; CDR2 reads FQNEAQ (reference sequence). This CDR3 spans 15 amino acids. CDR3 amino acids: CASSTSLQGADGYTF. Written as DNA, the CDR3 is TGTGCCAGCAGCACCAGCCTACAGGGTGCGGATGGCTACACCTTC.

The chain links TRBV27 to TRBJ1-1; a possible D gene is TRBD1 (5 bases). Trimming took 5 bases from V and 4 from J, leaving 17 bases between them. The CDR3 has 15 amino acids. Looked up from germline, CDR1 is MNHEY and CDR2 is SMNVEV (reference sequence). In nucleotides, the CDR3 is TGTGCCAGCAGTCCCACCCGACAGTTGACCACTGAAGCTTTCTTT. Its translation: CASSPTRQLTTEAFF.

This clone was observed a handful of times. The chain combines TRBV7-2 with TRBJ1-2; D not resolved. V dropped 1 base and J dropped 4 bases, with 10 bases sitting between them. Germline loops: CDR1 SGHTA, CDR2 FQGNSA. The CDR3 runs to 14 residues. The CDR3 region has the DNA TGTGCCAGCAGCTTAGGGGCAGGCCGCTATGGCTACACCTTC. Amino acids: CASSLGAGRYGYTF. Variable domain in full (rest from reference TRBV7-2 and TRBJ1-2): GAGVSQSPSNKVTEKGKDVELRCDPISGHTALYWYRQSLGQGLEFLIYFQGNSAPDKSGLPSDRFSAERTGGSVSTLTIQRTQQEDSAVYLCASSLGAGRYGYTFGSGTRLTVV.

The CDR3: CASRTRTGGYYGYTF. The CDR3 DNA reads as TGTGCCAGTAGGACACGGACAGGGGGCTACTATGGCTACACCTTC. The chain carries TRBV19 and TRBJ1-2; 11 bases match TRBD1. J lost 3 bases, V lost 6 bases, and 6 bases had no gene match. Germline CDR1 is LNHDA and CDR2 is SQIVND (reference sequence). The CDR3 has 15 residues.

The chain is built from TRBV28 and TRBJ1-1, with a weak D call TRBD1 (6 bases). The CDR3 runs to 16 residues. With 4 bases removed from V and 2 bases from J, the gap between germline ends came to 17 bases. The germline CDR1 and CDR2 sequences are MDHEN and SYDVKM. The CDR3 DNA reads TGTGCCAGCAGTTCAACCCCCCAGGGGAGTAACACTGAAGCTTTCTTT. Amino acid sequence: CASSSTPQGSNTEAFF. Variable domain in full (rest from reference TRBV28 and TRBJ1-1): DVKVTQSSRYLVKRTGEKVFLECVQDMDHENMFWYRQDPGLGLRLIYFSYDVKMKEKGDIPEGYSVSREKKERFSLILESASTNQTSMYLCASSSTPQGSNTEAFFGQGTRLTVV.

The V gene is TRBV5-1, the J gene TRBJ2-3; D not certain. Trimming pared 0 bases from V and 0 bases from J, leaving 8 bases between. The CDR3 spans 15 residues. CDR1 SGHRS and CDR2 YFSETQ come from the germline V gene. The CDR3 is CASSLAPGSTDTQYF. In DNA, the CDR3 is TGCGCCAGCAGCTTGGCCCCCGGGAGCACAGATACGCAGTATTTT. Full variable domain (outside the CDR3, taken from reference TRBV5-1 and TRBJ2-3): KAGVTQTPRYLIKTRGQQVTLSCSPISGHRSVSWYQQTPGQGLQFLFEYFSETQRNKGNFPGRFSGRQFSNSRSEMNVSTLELGDSALYLCASSLAPGSTDTQYFGPGTRLTVL.

The V call is TRBV6-5, the J call TRBJ2-1; 15 bases are shared with TRBD2. The CDR3 is 15 residues long. V dropped 6 bases and J dropped 6; count of bases not matched to a gene: 3. Germline CDR1 is MNHEY and CDR2 is SVGAGI. The CDR3 DNA sequence: TGTGCCAGCAGGGGACTAGCGGGGGGTCTCAATGAGCAGTTCTTC. Amino acids: CASRGLAGGLNEQFF.

The CDR3 loop reads CASSPSGGNTEAFF. The CDR3 bases are TGTGCCAGCAGTCCTAGCGGGGGGAACACTGAAGCTTTCTTT. The chain has TRBV6-4 and TRBJ1-1; a possible D gene is TRBD1 (5 bases). This CDR3 has 14 residues. The germline CDR1 and CDR2 sequences are MRHNA and SNTAGT. V lost 5 bases, J lost 1 base, and 11 bases lay in between.

This chain connects TRBV27 to TRBJ2-3; no reliable D call. CDR1 and CDR2 from the germline V gene are MNHEY and SMNVEV (reference sequence). The CDR3 is 13 residues long. The V gene lost 5 bases and the J gene lost 3 bases, with 9 bases spanning the gap. The CDR3 DNA follows: TGTGCCAGCAGTAAGAAACAGACAGATACGCAGTATTTT. It specifies CASSKKQTDTQYF.

The J gene is TRBJ1-1, the V gene TRBV6-5; tentatively, D is TRBD1 (5 bases). The CDR3 is 14 amino acids. Trimming shortened V by 5 bases and J by 2 bases, and 12 bases separated the two germline ends. Germline V gene data show CDR1 as MNHEY and CDR2 as SVGAGI. The CDR3 DNA is TGTGCCAGCAGTAGGAGGGGAGATAACACTGAAGCTTTCTTT. It encodes CASSRRGDNTEAFF.

This chain links TRBV7-2 with TRBJ2-5, with 10 bases that match TRBD2. With V trimmed by 0 bases and J by 5 bases, 6 bases remained unmatched. The CDR3 sequence is 16 residues long. Germline V gives CDR1 SGHTA, CDR2 FQGNSA. As DNA, the CDR3 is TGTGCCAGCAGCTTAGCGCGAGCGGGGGGGCTGGAGACCCAGTACTTC. This translates into CASSLARAGGLETQYF.

The chain has TRBV6-2 or TRBV6-3 and TRBJ2-1, with D possibly TRBD2 on 6 matching bases. The V end was cut by 2 bases, the J end by 0 bases, with 14 bases between. The germline CDR1 and CDR2 sequences are MNHEY and SVGEGT. CDR3 length: 17 residues. The CDR3 DNA follows: TGTGCCAGCAGTTACGGGGATCGGGGGAGCTCCTACAATGAGCAGTTCTTC. This gives the protein CASSYGDRGSSYNEQFF.

This clone showed up many times. J is TRBJ2-3 and V is TRBV29-1, with D perhaps TRBD2 (6 bases). Trimming stripped 1 base from V and 3 bases from J, with 14 bases between. The CDR3 has 15 amino acids. Germline CDR1 is SQVTM and CDR2 is ANQGSEA. CDR3 coding DNA: TGCAGCGTTGAAGGGGGACTGATGGAGACAGATACGCAGTATTTT. Its protein product is CSVEGGLMETDTQYF.